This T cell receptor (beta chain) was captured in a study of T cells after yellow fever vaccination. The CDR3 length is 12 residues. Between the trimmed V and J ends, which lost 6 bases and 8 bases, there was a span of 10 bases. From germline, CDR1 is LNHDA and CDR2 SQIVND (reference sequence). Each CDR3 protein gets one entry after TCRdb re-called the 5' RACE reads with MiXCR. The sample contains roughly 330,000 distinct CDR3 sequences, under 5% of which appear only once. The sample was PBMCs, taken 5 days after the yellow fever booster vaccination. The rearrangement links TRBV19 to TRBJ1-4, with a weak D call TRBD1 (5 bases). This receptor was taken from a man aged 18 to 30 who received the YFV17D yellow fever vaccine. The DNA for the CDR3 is TGTGCCAGTAGGGGGGATGGAGAAAAACTGTTTTTT. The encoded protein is CASRGDGEKLFF. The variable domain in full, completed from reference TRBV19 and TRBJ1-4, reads DGGITQSPKYLFRKEGQNVTLSCEQNLNHDAMYWYRQDPGQGLRLIYYSQIVNDFQKGDIAEGYSVSREKKESFPLTVTSAQKNPTAFYLCASRGDGEKLFFGSGTQLSVL.